This is a list of T cell receptor beta chains from one sample in a study of cytomegalovirus exposure and HLA in healthy donors. Using immunoSEQ multiplex PCR, the repertoire was profiled, and TCRdb retains in-frame clones only, with some absent. The sample's table shows roughly 140,000 clones. Sequenced material: PBMCs. These receptors originate from a man aged 35 to 55 in good health and CMV-seronegative. The CDR3 runs from the conserved cysteine through the conserved F or W. D genes are given only for firm matches.

>TRBD2|TRBV18|TRBJ2-7
CASSPGTGRDRYF
TGTGCCAGCTCACCCGGGACGGGGAGGGATCGGTACTTC
>.|TRBV9|TRBJ1-2
CASSVAGYGYTF
TGTGCCAGCAGCGTAGCCGGCTATGGCTACACCTTC
>TRBD1|TRBV5-4|TRBJ2-5
CASSVRDRGGTETQYF
TGTGCCAGCAGCGTTAGGGACAGGGGAGGTACGGAGACCCAGTACTTC
>.|TRBV7-9|TRBJ2-3
CASSSVTDTQYF
TGTGCCAGCAGCTCGGTGACAGATACGCAGTATTTT
>TRBD1|TRBV6-5|TRBJ2-7
CASNRDSSYEQYF
TGTGCCAGCAATCGGGACAGCTCCTACGAGCAGTACTTC
>.|TRBV5-3|TRBJ1-1
CARSRVQNTEAFF
TGTGCCAGAAGCCGCGTTCAGAACACTGAAGCTTTCTTT
>TRBD1|TRBV9|TRBJ1-6
CASSPRTGANNSPLHF
TGTGCCAGCAGCCCGCGGACAGGGGCGAATAATTCACCCCTCCACTTT
>.|TRBV5-4|TRBJ2-1
CASSSSLNEQFF
TGTGCCAGCAGCTCTAGTCTGAATGAGCAGTTCTTC
>.|TRBV10-3|TRBJ2-7
CATWGSSYEQYF
TGTGCCACCTGGGGCAGTTCCTACGAGCAGTACTTC
>.|TRBV5-4|TRBJ1-1
CASSQGAHTTYTEAFF
TGTGCCAGCAGCCAAGGGGCTCACACTACTTACACTGAAGCTTTCTTT
>TRBD1|TRBV6-5|TRBJ2-7
CASSRGDRGDEQYF
TGTGCCAGCAGTCGAGGGGACAGGGGGGACGAGCAGTACTTC
>.|TRBV6-5|TRBJ1-4
CASSYRGREKLFF
TGTGCCAGCAGTTACAGGGGTCGGGAAAAACTGTTTTTT
>.|TRBV5-4|TRBJ1-1
CASSLAGRRNTEAFF
TGTGCCAGCAGCTTGGCCGGTAGGAGGAACACTGAAGCTTTCTTT
>.|TRBV27|TRBJ1-6
CASSLRVSYNSPLHF
TGTGCCAGCAGTTTGAGGGTCTCCTATAATTCACCCCTCCACTTT
>TRBD2|TRBV27|TRBJ2-7
CASSLERGAYEQYF
TGTGCCAGCAGTTTAGAGCGGGGGGCCTACGAGCAGTACTTC
>.|TRBV7-8|TRBJ1-5
CASSSSAPGRGYSNQPQHF
TGTGCCAGCAGCTCTAGCGCCCCTGGGAGGGGATATAGCAATCAGCCCCAGCATTTT
>.|TRBV5-1|TRBJ2-2
CASSYSYANTGELFF
TGCGCCAGCAGCTATAGCTATGCGAACACCGGGGAGCTGTTTTTT
>TRBD2|TRBV4-1|TRBJ2-7
CASSQDWSGATWLYF
TGCGCCAGCAGCCAAGATTGGAGCGGGGCTACTTGGTTGTACTTC
>TRBD2|TRBV5-4|TRBJ2-5
CASHPGLAVQETQYF
TGTGCCAGCCATCCGGGACTAGCAGTCCAAGAGACCCAGTACTTC
>.|TRBV19|TRBJ1-2
CASTRMYQASGYTF
TGTGCCAGTACCCGGATGTATCAGGCCTCTGGCTACACCTTC
>.|TRBV2|TRBJ2-7
CASSEERQQYF
TGTGCCAGCAGTGAGGAGAGACAGCAGTACTTC
>.|TRBV2|TRBJ2-6
CASNPQAGANVLTF
TGTGCCAGCAATCCCCAGGCTGGGGCCAACGTCCTGACTTTC
>.|TRBV5-4|TRBJ2-2
CASSLRGNTGELFF
TGTGCCAGCAGCTTGCGGGGGAACACCGGGGAGCTGTTTTTT
>.|TRBV28|TRBJ2-1
CASSSPSSGDEQFF
TGTGCCAGCAGCTCCCCATCCTCCGGGGATGAGCAGTTCTTC
>.|TRBV7-2|TRBJ1-2
CASRPTGTANYGYTF
TGTGCCAGCAGACCCACAGGAACGGCAAACTATGGCTACACCTTC
>TRBD2|TRBV11-2|TRBJ2-3
CASSFTGGRSTDTQYF
TGTGCCAGCAGCTTTACGGGGGGTCGGAGCACAGATACGCAGTATTTT
>.|TRBV14|TRBJ2-2
CASSQRTANTGELFF
TGTGCCAGCAGCCAACGGACAGCAAACACCGGGGAGCTGTTTTTT
>.|TRBV4-1|TRBJ1-2
CASRHQTPSNYGYTF
TGCGCCAGCAGGCATCAAACTCCGAGTAACTATGGCTACACCTTC